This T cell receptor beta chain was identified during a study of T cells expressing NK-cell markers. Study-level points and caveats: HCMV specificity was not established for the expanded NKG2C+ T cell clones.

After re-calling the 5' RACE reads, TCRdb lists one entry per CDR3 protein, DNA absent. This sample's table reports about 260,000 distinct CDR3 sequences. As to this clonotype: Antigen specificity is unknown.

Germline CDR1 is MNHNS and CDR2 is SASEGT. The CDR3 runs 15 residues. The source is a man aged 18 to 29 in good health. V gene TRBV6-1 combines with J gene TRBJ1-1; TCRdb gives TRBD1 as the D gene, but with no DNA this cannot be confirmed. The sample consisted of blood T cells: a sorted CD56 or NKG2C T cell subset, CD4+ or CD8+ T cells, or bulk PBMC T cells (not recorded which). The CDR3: CASSADRGLRTEAFF.